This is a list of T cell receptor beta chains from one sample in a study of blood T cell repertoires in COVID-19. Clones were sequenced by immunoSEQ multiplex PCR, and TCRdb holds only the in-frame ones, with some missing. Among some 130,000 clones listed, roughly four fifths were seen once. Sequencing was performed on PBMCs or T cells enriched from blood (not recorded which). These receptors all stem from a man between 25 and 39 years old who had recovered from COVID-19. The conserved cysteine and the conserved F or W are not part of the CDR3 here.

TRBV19 ASSYRGLNTEAF
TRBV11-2 ASGPGRRHNEQF
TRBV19 ASTDHGTGGNQPQH
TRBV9 ASSPRLASYEQY
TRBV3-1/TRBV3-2 ASSQATGLNSPLH
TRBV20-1 SASGESSGNPYEQY
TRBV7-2 ASRQDRGGNQPQH
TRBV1 TSSRWRTSSNEQF
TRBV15 ATSRATGGDGEKLF
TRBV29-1 SVEGRTSGGPQY
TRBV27 ASIDRTSGSTGELF
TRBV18 ASSPTYDRGTGELF
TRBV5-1 ASSQLAGGPHEQF
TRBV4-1 ASSQLLGGQVRNEKLF
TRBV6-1 ASSEAALVSHYEQY
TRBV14 ASSHGQANNSPLH
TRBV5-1 ASRPTGTGANVLT
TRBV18 ASSPSDDWTGRYGYT
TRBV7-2 ASSLGLAVGEQY
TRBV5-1 ASSLGPSGNNEQF
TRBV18 ASSPEEGTEAF
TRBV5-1 ASSLSPGQGEAF
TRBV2 ASRGFGGTRGTGELF
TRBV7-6 ASSSSGGRNYPSDTQY